This TCR beta chain was recovered during a study of response to subunit inactivated influenza vaccine. One entry per CDR3 protein results from TCRdb running MiXCR on the RT-PCR reads. The sample has around 540,000 distinct CDR3 sequences; approximately 10% are singletons. This CDR3 is built from 12 residues. Per germline, CDR1 SGHRS and CDR2 YFSETQ. V lost 5 bases to trimming and J lost 4 bases, with 9 bases between them. The table lists this clonotype with a few counts. The TCR was taken from a man aged 50-60 years who received an inactivated influenza vaccine. Sequencing used PBMCs from blood, obtained on the day of vaccination. The rearrangement joins TRBV5-1 to TRBJ1-1; perhaps TRBD1 as D (5 bases). CDR3 coding DNA: TGCGCCAGCAGAAGTCAGGGCACTGAAGCTTTCTTT. Translating gives CASRSQGTEAFF.